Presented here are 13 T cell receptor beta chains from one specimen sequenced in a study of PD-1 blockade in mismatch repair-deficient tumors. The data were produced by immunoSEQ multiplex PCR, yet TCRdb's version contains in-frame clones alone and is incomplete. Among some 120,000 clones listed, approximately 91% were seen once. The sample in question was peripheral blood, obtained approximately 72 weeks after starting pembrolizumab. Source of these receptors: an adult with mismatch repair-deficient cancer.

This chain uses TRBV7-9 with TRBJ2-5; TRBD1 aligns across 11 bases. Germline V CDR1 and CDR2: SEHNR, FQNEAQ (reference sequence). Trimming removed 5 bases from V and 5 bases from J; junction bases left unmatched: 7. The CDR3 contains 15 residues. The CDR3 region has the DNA TGTGCCAGCAGCCCCCGGGACAGGGGGTTGGAGACCCAGTACTTC. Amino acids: CASSPRDRGLETQYF.

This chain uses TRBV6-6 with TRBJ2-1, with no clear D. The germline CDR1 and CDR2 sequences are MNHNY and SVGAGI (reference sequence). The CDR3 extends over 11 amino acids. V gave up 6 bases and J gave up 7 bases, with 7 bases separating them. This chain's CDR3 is CASSLENEQFF. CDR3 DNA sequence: TGTGCCAGCAGCCTAGAGAATGAGCAGTTCTTC.

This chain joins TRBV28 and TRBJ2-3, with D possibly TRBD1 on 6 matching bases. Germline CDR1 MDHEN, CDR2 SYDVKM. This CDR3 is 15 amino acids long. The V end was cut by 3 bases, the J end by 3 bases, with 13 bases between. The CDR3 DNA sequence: TGTGCCAGCAGTTTGGCAGGGGAGAGGACAGATACGCAGTATTTT. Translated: CASSLAGERTDTQYF.

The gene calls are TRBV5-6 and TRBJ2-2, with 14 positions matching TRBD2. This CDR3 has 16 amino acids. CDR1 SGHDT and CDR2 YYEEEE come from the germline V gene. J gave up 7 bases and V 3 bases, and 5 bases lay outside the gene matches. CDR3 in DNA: TGTGCCAGCAGCTGGGGACTAGCGGGAGTCTTCGGGGAGCTGTTTTTT. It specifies CASSWGLAGVFGELFF.

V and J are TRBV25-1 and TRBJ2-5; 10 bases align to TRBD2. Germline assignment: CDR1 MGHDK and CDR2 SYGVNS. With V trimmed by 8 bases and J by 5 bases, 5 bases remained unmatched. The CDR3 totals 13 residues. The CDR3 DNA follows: TGTGCCAGCTCGCCTAGCGGGAGTGAGACCCAGTACTTC. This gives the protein CASSPSGSETQYF.

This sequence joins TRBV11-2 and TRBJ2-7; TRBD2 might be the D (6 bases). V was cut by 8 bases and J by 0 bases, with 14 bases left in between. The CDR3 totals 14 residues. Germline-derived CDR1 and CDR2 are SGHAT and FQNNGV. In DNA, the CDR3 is TGTGCCAGCGGGAGGAGGGGAAGCTCCTACGAGCAGTACTTC. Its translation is CASGRRGSSYEQYF.

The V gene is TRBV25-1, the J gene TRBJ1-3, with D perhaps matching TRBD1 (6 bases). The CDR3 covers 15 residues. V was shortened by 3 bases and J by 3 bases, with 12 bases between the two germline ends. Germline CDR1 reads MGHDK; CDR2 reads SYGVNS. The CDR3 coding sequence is TGTGCCAGCAGTGACCGGGACACTTATGGAAACACCATATATTTT. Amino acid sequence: CASSDRDTYGNTIYF.

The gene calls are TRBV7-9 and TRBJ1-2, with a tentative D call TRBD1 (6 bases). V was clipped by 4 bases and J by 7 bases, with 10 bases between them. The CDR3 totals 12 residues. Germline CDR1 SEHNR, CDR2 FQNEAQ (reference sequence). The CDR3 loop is CASSSQGPGYTF. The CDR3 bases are TGTGCCAGCAGCTCCCAGGGGCCTGGCTACACCTTC.

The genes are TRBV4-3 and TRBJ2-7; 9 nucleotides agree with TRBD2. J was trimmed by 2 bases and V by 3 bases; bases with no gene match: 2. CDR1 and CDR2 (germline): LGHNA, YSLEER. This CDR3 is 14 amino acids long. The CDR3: CASSQREGPYEQYF. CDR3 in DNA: TGCGCCAGCAGCCAGCGGGAGGGCCCCTACGAGCAGTACTTC.

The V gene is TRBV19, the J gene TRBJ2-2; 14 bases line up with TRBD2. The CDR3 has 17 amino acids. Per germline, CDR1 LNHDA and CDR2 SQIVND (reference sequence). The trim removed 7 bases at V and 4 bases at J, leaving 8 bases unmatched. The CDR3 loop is CASNAGTSGRVTGELFF. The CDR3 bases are TGTGCCAGTAATGCCGGGACTAGCGGGAGAGTCACCGGGGAGCTGTTTTTT.

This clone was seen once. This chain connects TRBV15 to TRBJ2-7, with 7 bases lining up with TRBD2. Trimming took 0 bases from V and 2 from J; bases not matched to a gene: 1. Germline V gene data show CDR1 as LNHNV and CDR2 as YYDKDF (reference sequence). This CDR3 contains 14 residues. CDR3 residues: CATSREAGTYEQYF. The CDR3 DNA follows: TGTGCCACCAGCAGAGAAGCGGGAACCTACGAGCAGTACTTC.

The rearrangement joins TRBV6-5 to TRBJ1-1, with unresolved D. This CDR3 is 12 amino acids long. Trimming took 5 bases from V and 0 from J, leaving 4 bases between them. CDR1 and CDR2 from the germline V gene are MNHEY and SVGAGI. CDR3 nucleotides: TGTGCCAGCAGTCGATTGAACACTGAAGCTTTCTTT. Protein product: CASSRLNTEAFF.

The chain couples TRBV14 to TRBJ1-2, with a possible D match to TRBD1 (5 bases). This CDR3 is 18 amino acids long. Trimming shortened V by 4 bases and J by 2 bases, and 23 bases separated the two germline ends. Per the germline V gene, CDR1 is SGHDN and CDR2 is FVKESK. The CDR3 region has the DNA TGTGCCAGCAGCCGGGGGGATAAGCCATCAGGACAAAACTATGGCTACACCTTC. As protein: CASSRGDKPSGQNYGYTF.